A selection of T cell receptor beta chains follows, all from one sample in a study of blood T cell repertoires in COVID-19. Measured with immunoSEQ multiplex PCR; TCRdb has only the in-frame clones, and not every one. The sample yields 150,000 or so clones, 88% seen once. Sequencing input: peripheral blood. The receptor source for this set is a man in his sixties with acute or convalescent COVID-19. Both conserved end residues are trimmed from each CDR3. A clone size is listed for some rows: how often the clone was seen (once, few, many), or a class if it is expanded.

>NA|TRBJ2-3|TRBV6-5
ASSMVAGGTDTQY
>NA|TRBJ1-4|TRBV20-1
SASVQGKEEKLF
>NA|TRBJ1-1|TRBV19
ARIPRGRWEDEAF
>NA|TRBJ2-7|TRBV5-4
ASSSGPGRAYEQY
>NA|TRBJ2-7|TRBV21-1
ASSKEVAGRSYEQY
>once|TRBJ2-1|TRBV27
ASSSMGGAFLDEQF
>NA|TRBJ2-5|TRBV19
ASSTTGNGETQY
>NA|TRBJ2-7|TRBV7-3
ASSVGTGGAYEQY
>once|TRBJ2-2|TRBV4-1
ASSHSGGLPGELF
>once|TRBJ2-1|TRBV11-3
ASSDPGTGSYNEQF
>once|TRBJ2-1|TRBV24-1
ATSASGGADEQF
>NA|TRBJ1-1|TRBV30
AWFPAARVTEAF